This T cell receptor beta chain appears in the sequencing data of a study of human T cells and chemical hapten exposure. Notes on the study in general: TCRs at high frequency, those above 1 in 1000, did not change with DPC sensitization.

This clonotype was recorded at least ten times. Its matching antigen is unknown. Time point defined: patch test 2, 6 weeks after DPC sensitization. Indicated treatment: therapeutic diphenylcyclopropenone sensitization with weekly scalp DPC. Unfractionated whole blood was the source from which total RNA was extracted. V was trimmed by 0 bases and J by 0 bases, leaving 3 bases between them. Germline V gives CDR1 MRHNA, CDR2 SNTAGT. The CDR3 runs to 15 residues. Study processing details: Sequenced samples showed a median of approximately 96,000 TCRs each, with counts running from around 24,000 to 710,000. TCRdb re-called the RACE reads through MiXCR, storing one row per CDR3 protein. TCRdb assigned the V and J calls; the authors' analysis was not used. The sample shows approximately 350,000 distinct CDR3 sequences, roughly 6.3% of them seen only once.

The origin of this receptor is a woman aged 18-29 years with alopecia areata. Some clones in this sample may be carry-over from other donors' samples. This specimen consisted of whole blood, obtained in connection with sensitization to the hapten diphenylcyclopropenone (DPC). The chain uses TRBV6-4 and TRBJ2-6; D ambiguous. The CDR3 reads CASSDSISGANVLTF. Written as DNA, the CDR3 is TGTGCCAGCAGTGACTCGATCTCTGGGGCCAACGTCCTGACTTTC.